These T cell receptor beta chains were read from a single sample in a study of graft-versus-host responses after intestinal transplantation. The antigens these receptors bind are not known. Profiled with immunoSEQ multiplex PCR; TCRdb holds only in-frame clones, not every one. The data show some 90,000 clones, with approximately 92% seen just once and 0.45% to 0.55% held by the top ten. The sample consisted of unstimulated CD8+ T cells sorted from spleen or lymph node cells, taken before intestinal transplant. Receptor source: a human donor who received an intestinal transplant. Both conserved end residues are part of each CDR3. A D gene is named only where the DNA matches it firmly. The size of a clone is reported for some rows only, either as once, few or many, or as a class for expanded clones.

d_call: TRBD1; j_call: TRBJ1-1; v_call: TRBV19; clone_size: .; cdr3_nt: TGTGCCAGTACTATCCTGGCCCGGGCCGGGACAGGGGGCGAGAACACTGAAGCTTTCTTT; cdr3_aa: CASTILARAGTGGENTEAFF
d_call: TRBD1; j_call: TRBJ2-5; v_call: TRBV10-3; clone_size: .; cdr3_nt: TGTGCCATCAGTGAGCCGACAGGGGGAAAGACCCAGTACTTC; cdr3_aa: CAISEPTGGKTQYF
d_call: .; j_call: TRBJ2-1; v_call: TRBV2; clone_size: .; cdr3_nt: TGTGCCATACTCGGAGTCTACAATGAGCAGTTCTTC; cdr3_aa: CAILGVYNEQFF
d_call: .; j_call: TRBJ1-6; v_call: TRBV6-4; clone_size: .; cdr3_nt: TGTGCCAGCAGTGAGAGGGACATGATGGGGTCACCCCTCCACTTT; cdr3_aa: CASSERDMMGSPLHF
d_call: TRBD1; j_call: TRBJ2-7; v_call: TRBV7-9; clone_size: once; cdr3_nt: TGTGCCAGCAGCTCACGGACAGGGCTCGAAGAGCAGTACTTC; cdr3_aa: CASSSRTGLEEQYF
d_call: .; j_call: TRBJ1-1; v_call: TRBV19; clone_size: .; cdr3_nt: TGTGCCAGTAGTATTGGGGGGGCCCTGAACACTGAAGCTTTCTTT; cdr3_aa: CASSIGGALNTEAFF
d_call: .; j_call: TRBJ2-2; v_call: TRBV7-9; clone_size: .; cdr3_nt: TGTGCCAGCAGCTTAGTACAGGGTCCCGGGGAGCTGTTTTTT; cdr3_aa: CASSLVQGPGELFF
d_call: .; j_call: TRBJ1-3; v_call: TRBV28; clone_size: .; cdr3_nt: TGTGCCAGCAGTTCCAACAGGGAGCAGGAATCTCTTCTAGGAAACACCATATATTTT; cdr3_aa: CASSSNREQESLLGNTIYF
d_call: .; j_call: TRBJ2-3; v_call: TRBV5-1; clone_size: once; cdr3_nt: TGCGCCAGCAGCTTGGATTCCCCAGGGTATGGCACAGATACGCAGTATTTT; cdr3_aa: CASSLDSPGYGTDTQYF
d_call: .; j_call: TRBJ1-4; v_call: TRBV7-9; clone_size: once; cdr3_nt: TGTGCCAGCAGCTCTACCCTACAGGGTCAGGGTGAAAAACTGTTTTTT; cdr3_aa: CASSSTLQGQGEKLFF
d_call: .; j_call: TRBJ1-1; v_call: TRBV19; clone_size: .; cdr3_nt: TGTGCCAGTAGACGGGAAGCAAACACTGAAGCTTTCTTT; cdr3_aa: CASRREANTEAFF
d_call: TRBD2; j_call: TRBJ2-7; v_call: TRBV11-2; clone_size: .; cdr3_nt: TGTGCCAGCAGCTTAGGACTAGCGGACTCCTACGAGCAGTACTTC; cdr3_aa: CASSLGLADSYEQYF
d_call: .; j_call: TRBJ2-7; v_call: TRBV11-2; clone_size: .; cdr3_nt: TGTGCCAGCAGCCGTCCCCTGGCAGGGGCCGGGTACGAGCAGTACTTC; cdr3_aa: CASSRPLAGAGYEQYF
d_call: TRBD1; j_call: TRBJ2-7; v_call: TRBV7-4; clone_size: .; cdr3_nt: TGTGCCAGCAGCTTCCTCACGGGACAGGGAAAGGACTACGAGCAGTACTTC; cdr3_aa: CASSFLTGQGKDYEQYF
d_call: TRBD2; j_call: TRBJ2-3; v_call: TRBV7-9; clone_size: .; cdr3_nt: TGTGCCAGCAGCTTATTTAGCGGGGGAACAGATACGCAGTATTTT; cdr3_aa: CASSLFSGGTDTQYF
d_call: TRBD1; j_call: TRBJ1-1; v_call: TRBV7-9; clone_size: once; cdr3_nt: TGTGCCAGCAGCTTCGGACAGGCGAACACTGAAGCTTTCTTT; cdr3_aa: CASSFGQANTEAFF
d_call: TRBD1; j_call: TRBJ1-2; v_call: TRBV27; clone_size: .; cdr3_nt: TGTGCCAGCAGTTTTGGGACAGATTATGGCTACACCTTC; cdr3_aa: CASSFGTDYGYTF
d_call: .; j_call: TRBJ1-2; v_call: TRBV7-9; clone_size: .; cdr3_nt: TGTGCCAGCAGCCTCGGGGAATGGGGGACAAATGGCTACACCTTC; cdr3_aa: CASSLGEWGTNGYTF
d_call: TRBD1; j_call: TRBJ2-7; v_call: TRBV4-3; clone_size: .; cdr3_nt: TGCGCCAGCTCCCCGGGGACAGGAGCGTTCTACGAGCAGTACTTC; cdr3_aa: CASSPGTGAFYEQYF
d_call: .; j_call: TRBJ2-6; v_call: TRBV9; clone_size: .; cdr3_nt: TGTGCCAGCAGCGGAGAGGCCCACTCTGGGGCCAACGTCCTGACTTTC; cdr3_aa: CASSGEAHSGANVLTF
d_call: .; j_call: TRBJ1-5; v_call: TRBV2; clone_size: .; cdr3_nt: TGTGCCAGCAGTGAAAGGAGGGACAATCAGCCCCAGCATTTT; cdr3_aa: CASSERRDNQPQHF
d_call: TRBD2; j_call: TRBJ2-7; v_call: TRBV27; clone_size: .; cdr3_nt: TGTGCCAGCAGTCCCACGACTAGCGGTACCTACGAGCAGTACTTC; cdr3_aa: CASSPTTSGTYEQYF
d_call: .; j_call: TRBJ2-1; v_call: TRBV5-4; clone_size: .; cdr3_nt: TGTGCCAGCAGCCGAACTGGGACACGCAATGAGCAGTTCTTC; cdr3_aa: CASSRTGTRNEQFF
d_call: .; j_call: TRBJ2-7; v_call: TRBV27; clone_size: .; cdr3_nt: TGTGCCAGCAGTTTGGGGGAGGTCTACGAGCAGTACTTC; cdr3_aa: CASSLGEVYEQYF
d_call: .; j_call: TRBJ2-3; v_call: TRBV9; clone_size: .; cdr3_nt: TGTGCCAGCAGCGTAGAGCACACGGGCGGGGGCACAGATACGCAGTATTTT; cdr3_aa: CASSVEHTGGGTDTQYF
d_call: .; j_call: TRBJ2-1; v_call: TRBV5-1; clone_size: .; cdr3_nt: TGCGCCAGCAGCGCTGATAGTCGTAGCTCCTACAATGAGCAGTTCTTC; cdr3_aa: CASSADSRSSYNEQFF
d_call: .; j_call: TRBJ2-7; v_call: TRBV19; clone_size: .; cdr3_nt: TGTGCCAGTAGTCCATTCCCGGACAGCTACGAGCAGTACTTC; cdr3_aa: CASSPFPDSYEQYF
d_call: TRBD1; j_call: TRBJ2-5; v_call: TRBV5-1; clone_size: once; cdr3_nt: TGCGCCAGCAGAGGTTTGCGGGACAGGATAGAGACCCAGTACTTC; cdr3_aa: CASRGLRDRIETQYF
d_call: .; j_call: TRBJ2-2; v_call: TRBV21-1; clone_size: .; cdr3_nt: TGTGCCAGCAGCACCAGACAGGTTCCCGGGGAGCTGTTTTTT; cdr3_aa: CASSTRQVPGELFF
d_call: TRBD1; j_call: TRBJ2-1; v_call: TRBV27; clone_size: once; cdr3_nt: TGTGCCAGCAGTTTAGATGGGACAGCCTACAATGAGCAGTTCTTC; cdr3_aa: CASSLDGTAYNEQFF
d_call: TRBD1; j_call: TRBJ1-1; v_call: TRBV6-1; clone_size: .; cdr3_nt: TGTGCCAGCAGTGACCCGACAGGGGCCGTTGACGGGGGAGCTTTCTTT; cdr3_aa: CASSDPTGAVDGGAFF
d_call: TRBD2; j_call: TRBJ2-1; v_call: TRBV19; clone_size: .; cdr3_nt: TGTGCCAGTAGTGCAGCGGGGGGCGCCTACAATGAGCAGTTCTTC; cdr3_aa: CASSAAGGAYNEQFF
d_call: TRBD1; j_call: TRBJ2-1; v_call: TRBV7-8; clone_size: .; cdr3_nt: TGTGCCAGCCAGACTCCAGGACAGGTCAATGAGCAGTTCTTC; cdr3_aa: CASQTPGQVNEQFF
d_call: .; j_call: TRBJ1-3; v_call: TRBV7-9; clone_size: .; cdr3_nt: TGTGCCAGCGCGAGGGCGCTTGGAAACACCATATATTTT; cdr3_aa: CASARALGNTIYF
d_call: TRBD1; j_call: TRBJ1-5; v_call: TRBV6-1; clone_size: .; cdr3_nt: TGTGCCAGCAGGACAGGGCAACAGCCCCAGCATTTT; cdr3_aa: CASRTGQQPQHF
d_call: TRBD1; j_call: TRBJ1-6; v_call: TRBV27; clone_size: .; cdr3_nt: TGTGCCAGCAGTTCTGGACAGGGGGTCAATTCACCCCTCCACTTT; cdr3_aa: CASSSGQGVNSPLHF